Listed here are 16 T cell receptor beta chains from one sample, sequenced in a study of T cell responses to AZD1222 COVID-19 vaccine (dated by TCRdb to about 2021). The library was produced with the immunoSEQ multiplex PCR assay. Sourced from immuneACCESS, this table was stored by TCRdb with only in-frame sequences that have V and J called. A share of the clones is absent; for the studies checked, an unresolved V gene accounts for under half, and the remainder has no known explanation. In all, the sample holds roughly 200,000 clones, and around 88% of those were seen once. 6% to 8.5% of the sample lies in the top ten. Per the publication, the time point label means: baseline before first vaccination. Specimen: peripheral blood, collected on day 0 of AZD1222 vaccination. Receptors originate from an adult in good health.

The chain couples TRBV6-5 to TRBJ1-1, with D possibly being TRBD1 (6 bases). The CDR3 spans 13 residues. Trimming shortened V by 7 bases and J by 3 bases, and 12 bases separated the two germline ends. CDR1 and CDR2 (germline): MNHEY, SVGAGI. The CDR3 coding sequence is TGTGCCAGCACCACAGGGACCCACACTGAAGCTTTCTTT. It encodes CASTTGTHTEAFF.

The genes are TRBV14 and TRBJ1-6; possible D gene TRBD1, 5 bases. Trimming left V 1 base short and J 9 bases short, with 13 bases between. Germline loops: CDR1 SGHDN, CDR2 FVKESK. This CDR3 comprises 15 residues. The CDR3, as DNA: TGTGCCAGCAGCCAAGCGCAGGGACCCTTTTCACCCCTCCACTTT. This gives the protein CASSQAQGPFSPLHF.

This chain connects TRBV3-1 (or the pseudogene TRBV3-2) to TRBJ2-5; no clear D. CDR1 and CDR2 from the germline V gene are LGHDT and YNNKEL (reference sequence). This CDR3 is built from 14 residues. V lost 3 bases and J 3 bases, leaving 11 bases between the germline ends. The CDR3 loop reads CASSHLNREETQYF. The CDR3 DNA sequence: TGTGCCAGCAGCCACCTAAACAGAGAAGAGACCCAGTACTTC.

The V call is TRBV2, the J call TRBJ1-1; TRBD1 matches 7 bases. V shed 6 bases and J 1 base; nucleotides not matched to a gene: 8. The CDR3 has 15 amino acids. CDR1 is SNHLY, CDR2 FYNNEI, per germline. CDR3 DNA sequence: TGTGCCAGCAGGTGGGAGGGACAGTCGAACACTGAAGCTTTCTTT. As protein: CASRWEGQSNTEAFF.

CDR3 amino acids: CASSSRGASGNTIYF. For the CDR3, the DNA is TGTGCCAGCAGCTCACGGGGGGCATCTGGAAACACCATATATTTT. The chain recombines TRBV13 with TRBJ1-3; TRBD1 might be the D (6 bases). There are 15 residues in the CDR3. Germline V gene sequence: CDR1 PRHDT, CDR2 FYEKMQ (reference sequence). V lost 4 bases and J 1 base, leaving 11 bases between the germline ends. Full variable domain (outside the CDR3, taken from reference TRBV13 and TRBJ1-3): AAGVIQSPRHLIKEKRETATLKCYPIPRHDTVYWYQQGPGQDPQFLISFYEKMQSDKGSIPDRFSAQQFSDYHSELNMSSLELGDSALYFCASSSRGASGNTIYFGEGSWLTVV.

The rearrangement joins TRBV3-1 (or the pseudogene TRBV3-2) to TRBJ1-2, with a weak D call TRBD1 (6 bases). From germline, CDR1 is LGHDT and CDR2 YNNKEL (reference sequence). V lost 4 bases to trimming and J lost 7 bases, with 16 bases between them. The CDR3 loop spans 14 amino acids. The DNA for the CDR3 is TGTGCCAGCAGCCCTTCTACAGGGAAACCTGGCTACACCTTC. Translation: CASSPSTGKPGYTF.

This clone was counted a single time. V usage is TRBV21-1 and J usage is TRBJ1-1; TRBD1 is taken as the D call from the table, unchecked against the DNA. TRBV21-1 is recorded as a pseudogene. CDR3 length: 16 residues. CDR3 loop: CASSKKTGHENTEAFF. Here the CDR3 DNA reads TGTGCCAGCAGCAAAAAAACGGGACACGAGAACACTGAAGCTTTCTTT.

The count of this clone is one. The chain joins TRBV19 to TRBJ1-5, with D possibly TRBD1 on 5 matching bases. CDR3 length: 12 amino acids. Germline V gives CDR1 LNHDA, CDR2 SQIVND (reference sequence). Trimming removed 2 bases from V and 9 bases from J, with 8 bases in between. The CDR3 here is CASSIPGRPQHF. The CDR3 DNA reads TGTGCCAGTAGTATACCAGGGCGGCCCCAGCATTTT.

V is TRBV5-6 and J is TRBJ2-3, with 7 bases fitting TRBD1. From germline, CDR1 is SGHDT and CDR2 YYEEEE. The CDR3 runs 15 residues. After removal of 4 bases from V and 1 base from J, the junction contained 6 bases not matched to a gene. The CDR3 sequence is CASSIHGTGTDTQYF. The CDR3 DNA follows: TGTGCCAGCAGCATCCACGGGACAGGCACAGATACGCAGTATTTT.

A single count supports this clone. The chain has TRBV28 and TRBJ1-5, with no clear D. Germline V gives CDR1 MDHEN, CDR2 SYDVKM. V was trimmed by 2 bases and J by 7 bases, leaving 15 bases between them. This CDR3 has 15 residues. The CDR3 coding sequence is TGTGCCAGCAGTTTAGGGGTCGGTAGGTTCCAGCCCCAGCATTTT. Translation gives CASSLGVGRFQPQHF. Full variable domain (remainder filled in from reference TRBV28 and TRBJ1-5): DVKVTQSSRYLVKRTGEKVFLECVQDMDHENMFWYRQDPGLGLRLIYFSYDVKMKEKGDIPEGYSVSREKKERFSLILESASTNQTSMYLCASSLGVGRFQPQHFGDGTRLSIL.

V usage is TRBV10-3 and J usage is TRBJ1-5, with D possibly matching TRBD1 (5 bases). The V end was cut by 1 base, the J end by 2 bases, with 12 bases between. This CDR3 has 16 residues. Germline CDR1 is ENHRY and CDR2 is SYGVKD. CDR3 sequence (DNA): TGTGCCATCAGTGAGTGGAGGACAAGGGGCAATCAGCCCCAGCATTTT. It specifies CAISEWRTRGNQPQHF.

The chain joins TRBV2 to TRBJ2-7; the D is unclear. There are 12 residues in the CDR3. Looked up from germline, CDR1 is SNHLY and CDR2 is FYNNEI. Trimming shortened V by 3 bases and J by 1 base, and 4 bases separated the two germline ends. CDR3 in DNA: TGTGCCAGCAGTGACAGGTCCTACGAGCAGTACTTC. Translation gives CASSDRSYEQYF.

This clone was detected ten times or more. This chain connects TRBV5-1 to TRBJ2-5; no clear D gene. Looked up from germline, CDR1 is SGHRS and CDR2 is YFSETQ. V dropped 1 base and J dropped 0 bases, with 7 bases sitting between them. This CDR3 comprises 14 residues. CDR3 coding DNA: TGCGCCAGCAGCTTGCGGCAGGACCAAGAGACCCAGTACTTC. Amino acids: CASSLRQDQETQYF.

The chain carries TRBV6-5 and TRBJ2-7; TRBD1 might be the D (5 bases). The germline CDR1 and CDR2 sequences are MNHEY and SVGAGI. CDR3 length: 14 amino acids. The V and J ends lost 0 bases and 3 bases respectively, with 9 bases between them. CDR3 sequence reads: CASSYSDSLYEQYF. The CDR3 DNA follows: TGTGCCAGCAGTTACTCCGACAGCCTCTACGAGCAGTACTTC.

In this sample, this clone turned up once. CDR3 sequence (DNA): TGTGCCAGCAGTTTCGTTAGAGGGTACGAGCAGTACTTC. The encoded protein is CASSFVRGYEQYF. The chain links TRBV11-1 to TRBJ2-7; D perhaps matches TRBD2 (5 bases). This CDR3 has 13 amino acids. V lost 6 bases and J lost 4, with 13 bases in between. The germline V gene encodes CDR1 SGHAT and CDR2 FQDESV (reference sequence).

The V gene is TRBV2, the J gene TRBJ2-3; D unclear. The V end was cut by 0 bases, the J end by 5 bases, with 0 bases between. Germline V lookup: CDR1 SNHLY, CDR2 FYNNEI. The CDR3 is 11 amino acids. For the CDR3, the DNA is TGTGCCAGCAGTGAAGCAGATACGCAGTATTTT. It translates to CASSEADTQYF.